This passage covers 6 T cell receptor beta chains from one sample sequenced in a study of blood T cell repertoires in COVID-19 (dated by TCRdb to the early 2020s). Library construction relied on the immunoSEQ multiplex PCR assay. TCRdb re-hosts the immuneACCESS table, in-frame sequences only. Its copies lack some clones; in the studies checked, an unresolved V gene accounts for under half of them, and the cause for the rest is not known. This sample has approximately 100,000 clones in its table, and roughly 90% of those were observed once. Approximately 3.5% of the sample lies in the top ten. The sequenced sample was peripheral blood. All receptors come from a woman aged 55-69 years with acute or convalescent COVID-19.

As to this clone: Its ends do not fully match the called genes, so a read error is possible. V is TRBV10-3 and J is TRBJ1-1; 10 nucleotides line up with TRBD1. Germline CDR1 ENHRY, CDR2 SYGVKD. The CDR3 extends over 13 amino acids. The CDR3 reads CAVRTGGNTEAFF. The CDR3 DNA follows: TGTGCCGTCAGGACAGGGGGGAACACTGAAGCTTTCTTT.

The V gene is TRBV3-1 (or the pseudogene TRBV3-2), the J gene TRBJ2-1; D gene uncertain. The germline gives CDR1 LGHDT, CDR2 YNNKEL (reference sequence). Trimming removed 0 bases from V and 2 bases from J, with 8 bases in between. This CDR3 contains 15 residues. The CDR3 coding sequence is TGTGCCAGCAGCCAAGATTCGCTACCCTACAATGAGCAGTTCTTC. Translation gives CASSQDSLPYNEQFF.

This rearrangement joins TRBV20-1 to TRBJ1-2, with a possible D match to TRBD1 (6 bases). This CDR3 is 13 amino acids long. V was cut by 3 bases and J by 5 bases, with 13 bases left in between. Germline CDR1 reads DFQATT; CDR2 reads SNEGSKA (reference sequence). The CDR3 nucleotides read TGCAGTGCTAGTTTCGAACAGGGATATGGCTACACCTTC. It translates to CSASFEQGYGYTF.

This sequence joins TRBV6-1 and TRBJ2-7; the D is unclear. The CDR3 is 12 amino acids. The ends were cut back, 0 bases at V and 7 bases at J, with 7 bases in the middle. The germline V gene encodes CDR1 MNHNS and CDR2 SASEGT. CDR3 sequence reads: CASSEAPREQYV. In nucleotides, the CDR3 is TGTGCCAGCAGTGAAGCGCCCAGGGAGCAGTACGTC.

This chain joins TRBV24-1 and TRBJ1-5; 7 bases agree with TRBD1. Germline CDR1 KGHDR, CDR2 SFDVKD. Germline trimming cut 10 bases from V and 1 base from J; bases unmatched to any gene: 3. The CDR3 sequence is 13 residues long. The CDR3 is CATSQGSNQPQHF. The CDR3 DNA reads TGTGCCACGTCACAGGGGAGCAATCAGCCCCAGCATTTT.

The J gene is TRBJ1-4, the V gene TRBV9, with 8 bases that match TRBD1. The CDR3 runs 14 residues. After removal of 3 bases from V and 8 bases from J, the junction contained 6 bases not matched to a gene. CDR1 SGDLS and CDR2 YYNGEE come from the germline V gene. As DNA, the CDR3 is TGTGCCAGCAGCGCTGGACAGGGCGGAGAAAAACTGTTTTTT. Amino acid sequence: CASSAGQGGEKLFF.